This is a list of T cell receptor beta chains from one sample in a study of shared clonotypes between healthy human individuals. Clones were sequenced by immunoSEQ multiplex PCR, and TCRdb holds only the in-frame ones, with some missing. This sample has a few million clones; roughly 93% occur once, and the top ten carry under 2%. The sequenced sample was naive CD8+ T cells from PBMCs. The receptors were gathered from a man younger than 35 in good health. Some clones in this sample may be carry-over from other donors' samples. CDR3s include the opening cysteine and the closing phenylalanine or tryptophan. A D gene is named only where the DNA matches it firmly. The size field is filled for only some rows; it gives once, few, many or a size class.

d_gene	abundance	v_gene	j_gene	CDR3nt	CDR3aa
NA	NA	TRBV4-1	TRBJ2-7	TGCGCCAGCAGCCAACTGGTAGGGTCCGCGTACGAGCAGTACTTC	CASSQLVGSAYEQYF
NA	NA	TRBV6-5	TRBJ2-7	TGTGCCAGCACTCCCGTCCGGGGTCGCTACGAGCAGTACTTC	CASTPVRGRYEQYF
NA	NA	TRBV5-1	TRBJ2-7	TGCGCCAGCAGCCAGGGCTTAAACTCCTACGAGCAGTACTTC	CASSQGLNSYEQYF
NA	NA	TRBV25-1	TRBJ2-7	TGTGCCAGCAGTGAGGGCCGGGGCAGCCGATACGAGCAGTACTTC	CASSEGRGSRYEQYF
NA	NA	TRBV4-3	TRBJ2-1	TGCGCCAGCAGCCAAGATCTAGCCAGCTCCTACAATGAGCAGTTCTTC	CASSQDLASSYNEQFF
TRBD1	NA	TRBV7-2	TRBJ2-5	TGTGCCAGCAGCTTAGGGGCAGGGGGCTTCGAGACCCAGTACTTC	CASSLGAGGFETQYF
NA	NA	TRBV27	TRBJ1-1	TGTGCCAGCGAACGTCGGGGGGCGGACACTGAAGCTTTCTTT	CASERRGADTEAFF
NA	NA	TRBV19	TRBJ2-2	TGTGCCAGTAGTGTAGGCCGGGGGCTAAGAGCCGGGGAGCTGTTTTTT	CASSVGRGLRAGELFF
TRBD2	NA	TRBV2	TRBJ2-7	TGTGCCAGCAGTGGTAGGGGACTAGCGGGAGACGAGCAGTACTTC	CASSGRGLAGDEQYF
NA	NA	TRBV5-4	TRBJ1-2	TGTGCCAGCAGCTTCTTCCGGGACATTGCTAACTATGGCTACACCTTC	CASSFFRDIANYGYTF
TRBD1	NA	TRBV28	TRBJ2-3	TGTGCCAGCAGGTTGACAGGGGGCGAGGATACGCAGTATTTT	CASRLTGGEDTQYF
NA	NA	TRBV7-8	TRBJ2-7	TGTGCCAGCAGCTTAGTTTCGGGAGACTTACCCTACGAGCAGTACTTC	CASSLVSGDLPYEQYF
NA	NA	TRBV10-3	TRBJ2-5	TGTGCCATCGGGGCGGGTGGCCAAGAGACCCAGTACTTC	CAIGAGGQETQYF
NA	NA	TRBV4-2	TRBJ2-7	TGTGCCAGCAGCCAAGAGTGGACGGGCCAGAGCTACGAGCAGTACTTC	CASSQEWTGQSYEQYF
TRBD2	NA	TRBV12-5	TRBJ2-7	TGTGCTAGTGGTCCGGGACTAGCGGAGCAGTACTTC	CASGPGLAEQYF
TRBD1	few	TRBV7-9	TRBJ2-1	TGTGCCAGCAGCTTAGCACCAGGACAGGAGTCCAACAATGAGCAGTTCTTC	CASSLAPGQESNNEQFF
NA	NA	TRBV19	TRBJ1-1	TGTGCCAGTACGTACGAGAACACTGAAGCTTTCTTT	CASTYENTEAFF
TRBD2	NA	TRBV28	TRBJ2-7	TGTGCCAGCAGTTCCAGAGGGATCAGCGGGAGGCGGCAGTACTTC	CASSSRGISGRRQYF
TRBD1	NA	TRBV5-4	TRBJ1-2	TGTGCCAGCTCTGACAGGGACCTCTATGGCTACACCTTC	CASSDRDLYGYTF
NA	NA	TRBV7-9	TRBJ2-1	TGTGCCAGCAGCTTAGTTGTTAGTGAGCAGTTCTTC	CASSLVVSEQFF